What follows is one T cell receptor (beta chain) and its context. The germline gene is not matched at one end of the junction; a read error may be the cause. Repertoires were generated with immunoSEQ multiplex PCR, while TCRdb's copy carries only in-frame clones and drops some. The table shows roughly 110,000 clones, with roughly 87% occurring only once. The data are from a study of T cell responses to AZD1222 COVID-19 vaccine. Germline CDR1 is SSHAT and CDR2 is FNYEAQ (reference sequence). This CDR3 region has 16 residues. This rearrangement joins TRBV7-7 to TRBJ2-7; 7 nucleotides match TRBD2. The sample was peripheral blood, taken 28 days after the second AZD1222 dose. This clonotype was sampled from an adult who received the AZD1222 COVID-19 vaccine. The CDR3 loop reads CASSPGREVGDYEQYF. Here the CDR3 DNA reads TGTGCTAGCAGCCCAGGACGGGAGGTCGGGGACTACGAGCAGTACTTC.